These T cell receptor beta chains were read from a single sample in a study of T-cell memory formation after mild COVID-19. One entry per CDR3 protein, called by TCRdb with MiXCR from the 5' RACE reads. The sample holds some 320,000 distinct CDR3 sequences; approximately 16% are singletons and the top ten take around 20%. What was sequenced was PBMCs or a T cell subset sorted from them (not recorded which). The receptors were sampled from a man younger than 35 who had mild COVID-19 (a few samples of this study predate the infection). Cell type and time point are not known. Both conserved end residues are part of each CDR3. D genes are given only for firm matches. Only part of the rows carry a size: once, few, many, or a class if the clone is expanded.

-	TRBJ2-1	TRBD1	TRBV15	CATSRDRDSIYNEQFF	TGTGCCACCAGCAGAGATCGGGACAGTATATACAATGAGCAGTTCTTC
-	TRBJ2-5	-	TRBV5-1	CASSPAQREETQYF	TGCGCCAGCAGCCCCGCGCAGAGGGAGGAGACCCAGTACTTC
-	TRBJ2-7	TRBD2	TRBV29-1	CSALTSGVYEQYF	TGCAGCGCCTTGACTAGCGGGGTCTACGAGCAGTACTTC
few	TRBJ2-3	-	TRBV5-1	CASSVDGTSTDTQYF	TGCGCCAGCAGCGTGGACGGCACTAGCACAGATACGCAGTATTTT
-	TRBJ1-3	-	TRBV5-1	CASSPTDGNTIYF	TGCGCCAGCAGCCCGACGGATGGAAACACCATATATTTT
many	TRBJ2-1	TRBD2	TRBV5-1	CASSLDGLAGDYNEQFF	TGCGCCAGCAGCTTGGACGGTCTAGCGGGGGACTACAATGAGCAGTTCTTC
many	TRBJ2-7	-	TRBV5-5	CASSSGRIGYEQYF	TGTGCCAGCAGCTCGGGACGGATCGGCTACGAGCAGTACTTC
few	TRBJ2-2	-	TRBV20-1	CSSRAANTGELFF	TGCAGCTCAAGGGCAGCTAACACCGGGGAGCTGTTTTTT
few	TRBJ1-2	TRBD1	TRBV12-3/TRBV12-4	CASSLRGLGYGYTF	TGTGCCAGCAGTCTGAGGGGGCTAGGCTATGGCTACACCTTC
many	TRBJ2-5	-	TRBV7-2	CASSLVGAEETQYF	TGTGCCAGCAGCTTAGTAGGAGCGGAGGAGACCCAGTACTTC
few	TRBJ2-3	-	TRBV4-3	CASSQDGASTDTQYF	TGCGCCAGCAGCCAAGACGGGGCTAGCACAGATACGCAGTATTTT
-	TRBJ2-1	-	TRBV6-2/TRBV6-3	CAICGRLENNEQFF	TGTGCCATCTGCGGGCGGCTAGAGAACAATGAGCAGTTCTTC
few	TRBJ2-1	TRBD2	TRBV15	CATSLVSGANNEQFF	TGTGCCACCAGCCTAGTTAGCGGGGCCAACAATGAGCAGTTCTTC
-	TRBJ2-1	-	TRBV7-2	CASTRGHYNEQFF	TGTGCCAGCACCCGGGGACACTACAATGAGCAGTTCTTC
-	TRBJ2-1	TRBD2	TRBV29-1	CSVRRVAGALGDEQFF	TGCAGCGTGCGGAGGGTAGCGGGGGCTCTGGGCGATGAGCAGTTCTTC
many	TRBJ1-1	-	TRBV12-3/TRBV12-4	CASSFREGTEAFF	TGTGCCAGCAGTTTTAGAGAAGGAACTGAAGCTTTCTTT
-	TRBJ2-7	-	TRBV27	CASSHLPAGAHEQYF	TGTGCCAGCAGCCATTTGCCCGCGGGGGCTCACGAGCAGTACTTC
few	TRBJ1-4	-	TRBV15	CATSRDSTDPEKLFF	TGTGCCACCAGCAGAGATAGCACAGATCCAGAAAAACTGTTTTTT